This T cell receptor (beta chain) derives from a study of regulatory T cells in long-lasting Graves disease. With 6 bases removed from V and 6 bases from J, the gap between germline ends came to 9 bases. Germline V gives CDR1 LGHDT, CDR2 YNNKEL (reference sequence). The CDR3 loop spans 13 amino acids. TCR beta libraries were built with iRepertoire HTBI primers and Arm-PCR of CDR3 regions. TCRdb re-analysed the multiplex PCR reads in MiXCR, keeping a single row per CDR3 protein. In the table there are 440,000 or so distinct CDR3 sequences, about a sixth of which are singletons. Stated time point: newly diagnosed GD, antithyroid drugs for less than 3 months. RNA from PBMCs was the source of the TCR library. Separately, the same data were catalogued under a study of T cells in Graves' hyperthyroidism and ophthalmopathy. That paper adds: First-round RT-PCR targeting the TCR CDR3 was performed with the HTBI primer set.

The chain combines TRBV3-1 with TRBJ1-6, with D unresolved. The receptor was derived from a woman aged 25-40 years with Graves disease. Specimen: peripheral blood mononuclear cells (PBMCs), collected at new diagnosis, from a patient treated with antithyroid drugs. In DNA form, the CDR3 reads TGTGCCAGCAGTCCGACGAGTAATTCACCCCTCCACTTT. Its protein product is CASSPTSNSPLHF.